The clone carrying this TCR beta chain was seen a handful of times. The antigen is unknown. The second PCR ran about 6 to 12 cycles with a sample-barcoded 5' primer and J-beta primers. TCRdb called the 5' RACE reads again in MiXCR, with one record for every CDR3 protein. The sample comprises some 880,000 distinct CDR3 sequences, about 36% of which are singletons, and under 15% rests with the top ten. These data come from a study of blood T cells in healthy people across ages. Extractions gave at least 5.5 micrograms of total RNA per sample. Study-wide results and caveats: Naive T cell percentage by flow cytometry tracked strongly with beta diversity.

This CDR3 is built from 14 residues. V lost 6 bases and J lost 0, with 11 bases in between. The clonotype was recovered from a young man in good health. Sequenced input: blood. The chain employs TRBV12-3 or TRBV12-4 and TRBJ1-1, with D perhaps TRBD1 (6 bases). CDR3 coding DNA: TGTGCCAGCAGACTGACAGGTATGAACACTGAAGCTTTCTTT. Protein product: CASRLTGMNTEAFF.